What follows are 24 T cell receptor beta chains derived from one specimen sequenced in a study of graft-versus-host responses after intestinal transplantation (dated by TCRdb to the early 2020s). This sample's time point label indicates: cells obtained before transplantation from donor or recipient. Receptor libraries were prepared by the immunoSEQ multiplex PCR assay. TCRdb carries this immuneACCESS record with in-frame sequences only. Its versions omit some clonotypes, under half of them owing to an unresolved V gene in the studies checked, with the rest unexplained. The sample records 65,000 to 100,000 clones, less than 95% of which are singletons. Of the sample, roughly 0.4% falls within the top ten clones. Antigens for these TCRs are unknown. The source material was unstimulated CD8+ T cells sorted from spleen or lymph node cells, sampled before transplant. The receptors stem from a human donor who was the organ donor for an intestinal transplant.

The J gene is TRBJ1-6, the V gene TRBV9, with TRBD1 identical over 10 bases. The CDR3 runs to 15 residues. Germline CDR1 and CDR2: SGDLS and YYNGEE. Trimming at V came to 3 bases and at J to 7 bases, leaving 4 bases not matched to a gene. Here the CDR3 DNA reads TGTGCCAGCAGCGGACAGGGGGCGACGAATTCACCCCTCCACTTT. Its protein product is CASSGQGATNSPLHF.

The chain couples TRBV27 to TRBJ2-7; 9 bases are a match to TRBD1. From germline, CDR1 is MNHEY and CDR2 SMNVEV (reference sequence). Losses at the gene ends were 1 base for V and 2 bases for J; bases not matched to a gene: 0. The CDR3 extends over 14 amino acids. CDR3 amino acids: CASSLWTGAYEQYF. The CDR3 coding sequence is TGTGCCAGCAGTTTATGGACAGGGGCCTACGAGCAGTACTTC.

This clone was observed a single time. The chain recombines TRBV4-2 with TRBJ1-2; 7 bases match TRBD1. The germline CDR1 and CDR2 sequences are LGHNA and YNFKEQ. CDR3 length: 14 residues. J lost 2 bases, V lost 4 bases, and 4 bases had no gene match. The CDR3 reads CASSLLGQNYGYTF. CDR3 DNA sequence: TGTGCCAGCAGCCTATTGGGACAGAACTATGGCTACACCTTC.

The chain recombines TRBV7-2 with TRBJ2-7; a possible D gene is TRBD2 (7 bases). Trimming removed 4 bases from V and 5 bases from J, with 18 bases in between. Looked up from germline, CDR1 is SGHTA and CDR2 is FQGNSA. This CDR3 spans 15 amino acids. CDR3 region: CASSYGGGGPNEQYF. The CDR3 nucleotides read TGTGCCAGCAGCTACGGTGGGGGGGGCCCCAACGAGCAGTACTTC.

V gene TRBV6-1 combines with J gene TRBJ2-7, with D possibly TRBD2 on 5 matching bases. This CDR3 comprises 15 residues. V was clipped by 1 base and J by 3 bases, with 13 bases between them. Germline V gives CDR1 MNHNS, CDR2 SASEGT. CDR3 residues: CASSEVFLGDYEQYF. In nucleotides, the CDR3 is TGTGCCAGCAGTGAAGTATTCTTGGGAGACTACGAGCAGTACTTC.

CDR3 region: CASSPPGGVSNQPQHF. The DNA of the CDR3 is TGTGCCAGCTCACCACCGGGGGGGGTTAGCAATCAGCCCCAGCATTTT. The chain uses TRBV18 and TRBJ1-5; TRBD1 might be the D (5 bases). Germline CDR1 and CDR2: KGHSH and LQKENI. The CDR3 runs 16 residues. V lost 0 bases to trimming and J lost 0 bases, with 9 bases between them.

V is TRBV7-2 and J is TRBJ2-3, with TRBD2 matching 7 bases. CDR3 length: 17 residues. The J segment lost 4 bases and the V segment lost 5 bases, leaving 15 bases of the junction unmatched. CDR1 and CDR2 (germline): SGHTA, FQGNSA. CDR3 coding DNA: TGTGCCAGCAGCGCCACACGGGGGGTCCGGGTCCCAGATACGCAGTATTTT. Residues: CASSATRGVRVPDTQYF.

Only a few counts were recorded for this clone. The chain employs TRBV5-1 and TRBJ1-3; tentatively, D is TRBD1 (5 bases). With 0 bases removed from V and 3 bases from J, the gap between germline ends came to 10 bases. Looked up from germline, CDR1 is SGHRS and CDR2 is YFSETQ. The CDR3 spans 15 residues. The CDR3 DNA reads TGCGCCAGCAGCTTGGGTCAGGGCGGTGGAAACACCATATATTTT. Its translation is CASSLGQGGGNTIYF.

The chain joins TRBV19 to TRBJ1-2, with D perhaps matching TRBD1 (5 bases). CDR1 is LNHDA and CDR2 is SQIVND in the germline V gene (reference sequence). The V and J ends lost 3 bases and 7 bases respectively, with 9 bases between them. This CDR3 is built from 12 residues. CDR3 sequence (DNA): TGTGCCAGTAGTATTGGGGCCATTGGCTACACCTTC. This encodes CASSIGAIGYTF.

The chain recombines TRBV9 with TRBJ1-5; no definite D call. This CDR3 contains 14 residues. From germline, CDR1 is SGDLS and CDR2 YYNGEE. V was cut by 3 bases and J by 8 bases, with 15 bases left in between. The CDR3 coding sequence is TGTGCCAGCAGCGGCCGGGGATTCGGGAAGCCCCAGCATTTT. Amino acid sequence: CASSGRGFGKPQHF. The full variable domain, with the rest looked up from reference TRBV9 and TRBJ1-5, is DSGVTQTPKHLITATGQRVTLRCSPRSGDLSVYWYQQSLDQGLQFLIQYYNGEERAKGNILERFSAQQFPDLHSELNLSSLELGDSALYFCASSGRGFGKPQHFGDGTRLSIL.

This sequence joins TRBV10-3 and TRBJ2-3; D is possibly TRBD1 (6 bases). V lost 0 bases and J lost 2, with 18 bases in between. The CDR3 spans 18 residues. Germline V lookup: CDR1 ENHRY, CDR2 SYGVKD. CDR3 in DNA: TGTGCCATCAGTGAGTCGAACAGGGCCTTGTACGACACAGATACGCAGTATTTT. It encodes CAISESNRALYDTDTQYF.

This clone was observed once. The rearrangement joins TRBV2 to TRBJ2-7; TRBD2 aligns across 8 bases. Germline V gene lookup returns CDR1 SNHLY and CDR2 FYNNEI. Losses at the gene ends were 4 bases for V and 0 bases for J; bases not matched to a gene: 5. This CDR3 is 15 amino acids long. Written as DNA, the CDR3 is TGTGCCAGCAGTGCGGTAGCGGGGAGCTCCTACGAGCAGTACTTC. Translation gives CASSAVAGSSYEQYF.

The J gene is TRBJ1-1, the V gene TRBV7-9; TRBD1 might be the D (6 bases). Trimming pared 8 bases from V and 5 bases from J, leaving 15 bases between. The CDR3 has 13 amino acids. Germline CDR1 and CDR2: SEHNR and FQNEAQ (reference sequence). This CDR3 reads CASAYEGVTEAFF. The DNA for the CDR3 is TGTGCCAGCGCCTACGAGGGGGTTACTGAAGCTTTCTTT.

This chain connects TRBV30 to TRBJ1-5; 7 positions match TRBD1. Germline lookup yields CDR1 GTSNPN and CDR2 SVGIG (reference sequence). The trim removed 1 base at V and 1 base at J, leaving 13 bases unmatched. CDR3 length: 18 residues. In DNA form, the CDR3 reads TGTGCCTGGAGTGGAGGGGACAGAAATTTGGTGAGCAATCAGCCCCAGCATTTT. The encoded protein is CAWSGGDRNLVSNQPQHF.

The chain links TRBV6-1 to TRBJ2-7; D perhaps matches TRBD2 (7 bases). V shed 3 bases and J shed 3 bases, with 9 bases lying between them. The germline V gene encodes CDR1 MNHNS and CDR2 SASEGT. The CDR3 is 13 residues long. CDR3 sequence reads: CASSDGGLYEQYF. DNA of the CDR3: TGTGCCAGCAGTGACGGGGGGCTCTACGAGCAGTACTTC.

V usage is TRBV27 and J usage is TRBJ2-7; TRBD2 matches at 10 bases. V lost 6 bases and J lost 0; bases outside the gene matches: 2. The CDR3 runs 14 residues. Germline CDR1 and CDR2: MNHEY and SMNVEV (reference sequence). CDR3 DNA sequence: TGTGCCAGCAGCCTAGCGGGGGCCTCCTACGAGCAGTACTTC. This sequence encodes CASSLAGASYEQYF.

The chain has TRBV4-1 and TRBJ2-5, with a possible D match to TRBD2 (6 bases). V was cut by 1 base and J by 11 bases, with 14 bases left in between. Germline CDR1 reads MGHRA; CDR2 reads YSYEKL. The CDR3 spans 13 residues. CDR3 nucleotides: TGCGCCAGCAGCCAAGCCCGGGGGTGGGAGCAGTACTTC. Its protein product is CASSQARGWEQYF.

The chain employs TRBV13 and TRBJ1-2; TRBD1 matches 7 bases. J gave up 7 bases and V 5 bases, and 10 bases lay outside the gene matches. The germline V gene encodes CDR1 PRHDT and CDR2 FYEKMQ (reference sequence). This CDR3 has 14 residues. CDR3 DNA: TGTGCCAGCAGCACCGGACAGGCCTTGAGTGGCTACACCTTC. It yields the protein CASSTGQALSGYTF.

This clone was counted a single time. The CDR3 nucleotides read TGTGCCAGGCATAGAGGTCATCTGAACACCGGGGAGCTGTTTTTT. Translated: CARHRGHLNTGELFF. The chain recombines TRBV25-1 with TRBJ2-2; no clear D. This CDR3 is built from 15 residues. Germline-derived CDR1 and CDR2 are MGHDK and SYGVNS. V dropped 9 bases and J dropped 1 base, with 15 bases sitting between them. The whole variable domain, filled in from reference TRBV25-1 and TRBJ2-2, reads EADIYQTPRYLVIGTGKKITLECSQTMGHDKMYWYQQDPGMELHLIHYSYGVNSTEKGDLSSESTVSRIRTEHFPLTLESARPSHTSQYLCARHRGHLNTGELFFGEGSRLTVL.

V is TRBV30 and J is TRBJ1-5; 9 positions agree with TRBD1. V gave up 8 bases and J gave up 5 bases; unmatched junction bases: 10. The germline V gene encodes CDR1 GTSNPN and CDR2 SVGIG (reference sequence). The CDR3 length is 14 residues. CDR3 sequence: CAGGQGPLYQPQHF. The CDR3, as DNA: TGTGCCGGGGGACAGGGCCCTCTTTATCAGCCCCAGCATTTT.

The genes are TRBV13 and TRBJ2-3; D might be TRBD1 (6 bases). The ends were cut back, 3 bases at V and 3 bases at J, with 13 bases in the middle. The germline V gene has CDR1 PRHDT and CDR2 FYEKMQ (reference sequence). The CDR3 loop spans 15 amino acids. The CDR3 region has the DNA TGTGCCAGCAGCTTCCAGGGGCTCGGAACAGATACGCAGTATTTT. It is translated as CASSFQGLGTDTQYF. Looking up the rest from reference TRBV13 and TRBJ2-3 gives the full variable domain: AAGVIQSPRHLIKEKRETATLKCYPIPRHDTVYWYQQGPGQDPQFLISFYEKMQSDKGSIPDRFSAQQFSDYHSELNMSSLELGDSALYFCASSFQGLGTDTQYFGPGTRLTVL.

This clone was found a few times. CDR3 sequence reads: CASSFSFGTLNEQFF. CDR3 DNA sequence: TGTGCCAGCAGCTTCAGCTTCGGGACACTCAATGAGCAGTTCTTC. The V gene is TRBV11-2, the J gene TRBJ2-1; a weak D match, TRBD1 (6 bases). V was trimmed by 3 bases and J by 6 bases, leaving 15 bases between them. The CDR3 length is 15 residues. Germline lookup yields CDR1 SGHAT and CDR2 FQNNGV. The full variable domain, its missing parts supplied by reference TRBV11-2 and TRBJ2-1, is EAGVAQSPRYKIIEKRQSVAFWCNPISGHATLYWYQQILGQGPKLLIQFQNNGVVDDSQLPKDRFSAERLKGVDSTLKIQPAKLEDSAVYLCASSFSFGTLNEQFFGPGTRLTVL.

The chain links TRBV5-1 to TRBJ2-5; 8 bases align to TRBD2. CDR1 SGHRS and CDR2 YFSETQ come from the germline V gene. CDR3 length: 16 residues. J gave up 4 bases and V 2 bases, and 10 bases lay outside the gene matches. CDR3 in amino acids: CASSLLGAGARETQYF. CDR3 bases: TGCGCCAGCAGCTTACTAGGAGCGGGGGCCAGAGAGACCCAGTACTTC.

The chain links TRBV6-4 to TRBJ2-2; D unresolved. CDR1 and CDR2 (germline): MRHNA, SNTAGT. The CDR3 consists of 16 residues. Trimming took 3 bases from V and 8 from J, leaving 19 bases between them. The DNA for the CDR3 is TGTGCCAGCAGTGATACCCAGGCGCTCCGAACGGGGGAGCTGTTTTTT. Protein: CASSDTQALRTGELFF.